These 5 T cell receptor beta chains originate from one sample sequenced in a study of vaccination and CD4 T cells after COVID-19 (dated 2022 in TCRdb). The meaning of the sample's treatment or condition label: roughly nine-day PBMC culture with coronavirus spike peptide pools or control peptides (ViraFEST assay). The method behind the library was PCR. Data came from an Illumina iSeq 100. At the Johns Hopkins FTIC core, DNA from the cultured CD4+ T cells underwent TCR sequencing with the Oncomine TCR Beta short-read assay. TCRdb passed the public sequencing reads through fastp at Q25 and MiXCR, retaining productive beta sequences. Every entry covers one CDR3 protein and lists the most common genes and DNA from its rows. For this sample there are around 20,000 distinct CDR3 sequences; 43% appear just once. Together, the top ten hold roughly 2.9% of the sample. For these TCRs, the target antigens are not known.

This specimen was CD4+ T cells from blood, cultured in vitro, taken after SARS-CoV-2 vaccination. The source is a human donor who had recovered from COVID-19.

The chain uses TRBV4-2 and TRBJ1-3; 7 bases fit TRBD1. This CDR3 has 18 amino acids. The trim removed 0 bases at V and 2 bases at J, leaving 10 bases unmatched. CDR1 is LGHNA and CDR2 is YNFKEQ in the germline V gene. The CDR3 region has the DNA TGTGCCAGCAGCCAAGAGGCCCCTTTGACAGGGACTGGAAACACCATATATTTT. As protein: CASSQEAPLTGTGNTIYF.

This chain uses TRBV6-1 with TRBJ1-5, with TRBD1 matching 9 bases. Germline lookup yields CDR1 MNHNS and CDR2 SASEGT. The V gene end was trimmed by 1 base and the J gene end by 2 bases; junction bases not matched to a gene: 9. The CDR3 sequence is 18 residues long. CDR3 loop: CASSEGTGVWSGNQPQHF. The CDR3 nucleotides read TGTGCCAGCAGTGAAGGGACAGGGGTCTGGAGTGGCAATCAGCCCCAGCATTTT.

The chain joins TRBV6-5 to TRBJ1-3; no clear D gene. CDR3 length equals 13 residues. Trimming left V 2 bases short and J 4 bases short, with 6 bases between. Germline loops: CDR1 MNHEY, CDR2 SVGAGI. The CDR3 sequence is CASSYEGGNTIYF. The CDR3 DNA reads TGTGCCAGCAGTTACGAAGGGGGAAACACCATATATTTT.

This sequence joins TRBV12-3 or TRBV12-4 and TRBJ1-6; D uncertain. The ends were cut back, 7 bases at V and 0 bases at J, with 13 bases in the middle. CDR3 length: 16 amino acids. DNA for the CDR3: TGTGCCAGCACCTTACGGGGTAGCTCCTATAATTCACCCCTCCACTTT. As protein: CASTLRGSSYNSPLHF.

V and J are TRBV30 and TRBJ1-2, with D unresolved. Germline CDR1 and CDR2: GTSNPN and SVGIG (reference sequence). The CDR3 is made up of 13 amino acids. V was trimmed by 1 base and J by 0 bases, leaving 6 bases between them. CDR3 in amino acids: CAWSDTANYGYTF. In nucleotides, the CDR3 is TGTGCCTGGAGTGACACCGCTAACTATGGCTACACCTTC.